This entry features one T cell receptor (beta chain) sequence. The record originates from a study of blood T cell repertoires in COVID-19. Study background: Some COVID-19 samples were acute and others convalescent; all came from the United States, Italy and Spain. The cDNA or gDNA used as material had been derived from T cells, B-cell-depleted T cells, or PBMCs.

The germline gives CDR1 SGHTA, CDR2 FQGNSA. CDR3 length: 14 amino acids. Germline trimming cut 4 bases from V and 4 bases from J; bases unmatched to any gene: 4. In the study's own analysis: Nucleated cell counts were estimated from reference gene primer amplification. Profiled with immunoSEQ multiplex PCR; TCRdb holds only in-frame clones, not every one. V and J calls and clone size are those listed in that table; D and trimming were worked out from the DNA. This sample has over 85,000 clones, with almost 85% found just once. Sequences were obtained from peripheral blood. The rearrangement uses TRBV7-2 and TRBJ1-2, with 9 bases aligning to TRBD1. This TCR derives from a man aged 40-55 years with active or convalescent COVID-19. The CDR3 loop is CASSSSTGGYGYTF. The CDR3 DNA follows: TGTGCCAGCAGCTCCTCGACAGGGGGCTATGGCTACACCTTC. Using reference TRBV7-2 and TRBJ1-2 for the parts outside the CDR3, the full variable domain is GAGVSQSPSNKVTEKGKDVELRCDPISGHTALYWYRQSLGQGLEFLIYFQGNSAPDKSGLPSDRFSAERTGGSVSTLTIQRTQQEDSAVYLCASSSSTGGYGYTFGSGTRLTVV.